This T cell receptor (beta chain) was recorded in a study of T-cell reconstitution after alpha-beta-depleted transplantation in children. V was shortened by 2 bases and J by 0 bases, with 11 bases between the two germline ends. Germline values: CDR1 SGHTA, CDR2 FQGNSA. The CDR3 is made up of 17 amino acids. This clonotype was counted only a few times. Construction of the TCRbeta library involved unique molecular identifiers. TCRdb reanalysed the PCR reads using MiXCR and keeps one entry per CDR3 protein. In the table there are 420,000 or so distinct CDR3 sequences, roughly a tenth of which are singletons.

V is TRBV7-2 and J is TRBJ2-6; maybe TRBD2 (5 bases). This TCR derives from a human donor who donated a stem cell graft to a child with acute myeloid leukemia. The sequences come from PBMCs from the stem cell graft donor, collected from the stem cell graft. The chain's CDR3 is CASSLYFGSSGANVLTF. CDR3 bases: TGTGCCAGCAGCTTATATTTTGGGAGCTCTGGGGCCAACGTCCTGACTTTC.